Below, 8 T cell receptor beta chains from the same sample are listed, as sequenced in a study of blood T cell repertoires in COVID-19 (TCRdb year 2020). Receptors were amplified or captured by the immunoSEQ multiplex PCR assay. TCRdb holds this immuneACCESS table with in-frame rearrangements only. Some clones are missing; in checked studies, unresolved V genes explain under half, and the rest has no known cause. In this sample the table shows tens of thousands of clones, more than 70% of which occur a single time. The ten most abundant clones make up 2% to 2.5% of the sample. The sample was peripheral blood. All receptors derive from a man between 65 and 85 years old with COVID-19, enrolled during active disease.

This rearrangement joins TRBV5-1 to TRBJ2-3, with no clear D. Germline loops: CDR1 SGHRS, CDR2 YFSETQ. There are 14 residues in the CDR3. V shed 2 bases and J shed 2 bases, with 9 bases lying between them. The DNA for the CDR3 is TGCGCCAGCAGCTTTCTGACTCCCACAGATACGCAGTATTTT. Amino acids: CASSFLTPTDTQYF.

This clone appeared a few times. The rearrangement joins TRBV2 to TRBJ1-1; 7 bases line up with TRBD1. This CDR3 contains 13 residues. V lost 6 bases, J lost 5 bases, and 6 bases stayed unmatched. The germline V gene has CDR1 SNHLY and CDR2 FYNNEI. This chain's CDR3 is CASSYRGGTEAFF. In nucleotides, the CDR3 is TGTGCCAGCAGCTACAGGGGTGGGACTGAAGCTTTCTTT.

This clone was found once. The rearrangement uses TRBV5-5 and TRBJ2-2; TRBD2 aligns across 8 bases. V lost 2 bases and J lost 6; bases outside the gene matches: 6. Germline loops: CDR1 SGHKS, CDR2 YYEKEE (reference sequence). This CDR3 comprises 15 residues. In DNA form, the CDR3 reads TGTGCCAGCAGCTTTGGGCCCGGGGGGGCCGGGGAGCTGTTTTTT. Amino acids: CASSFGPGGAGELFF. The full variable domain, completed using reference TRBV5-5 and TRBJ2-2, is DAGVTQSPTHLIKTRGQQVTLRCSPISGHKSVSWYQQVLGQGPQFIFQYYEKEERGRGNFPDRFSARQFPNYSSELNVNALLLGDSALYLCASSFGPGGAGELFFGEGSRLTVL.

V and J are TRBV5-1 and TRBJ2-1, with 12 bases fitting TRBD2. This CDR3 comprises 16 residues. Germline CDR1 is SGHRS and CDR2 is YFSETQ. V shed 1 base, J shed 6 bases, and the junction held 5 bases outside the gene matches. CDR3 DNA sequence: TGCGCCAGCAGCTTGCTAGCGGGAGGGCCTGGCAATGAGCAGTTCTTC. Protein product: CASSLLAGGPGNEQFF.

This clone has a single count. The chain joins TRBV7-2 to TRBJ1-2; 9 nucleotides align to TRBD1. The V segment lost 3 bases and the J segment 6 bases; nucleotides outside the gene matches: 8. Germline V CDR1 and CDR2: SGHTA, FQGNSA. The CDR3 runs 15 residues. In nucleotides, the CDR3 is TGTGCCAGCAGCTTGGTGTCACAGGGGGCCAATGGCTACACCTTC. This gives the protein CASSLVSQGANGYTF. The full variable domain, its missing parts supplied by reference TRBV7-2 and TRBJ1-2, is GAGVSQSPSNKVTEKGKDVELRCDPISGHTALYWYRQSLGQGLEFLIYFQGNSAPDKSGLPSDRFSAERTGGSVSTLTIQRTQQEDSAVYLCASSLVSQGANGYTFGSGTRLTVV.

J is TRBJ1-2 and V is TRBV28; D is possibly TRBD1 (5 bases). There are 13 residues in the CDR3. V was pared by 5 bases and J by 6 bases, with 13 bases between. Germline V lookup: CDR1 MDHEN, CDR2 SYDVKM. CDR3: CASSALGGNGYTF. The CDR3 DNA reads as TGTGCCAGCAGTGCCCTGGGGGGAAATGGCTACACCTTC.

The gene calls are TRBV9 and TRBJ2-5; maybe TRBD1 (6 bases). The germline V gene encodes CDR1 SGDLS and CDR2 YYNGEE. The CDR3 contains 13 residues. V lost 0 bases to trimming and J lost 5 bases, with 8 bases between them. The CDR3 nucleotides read TGTGCCAGCAGCGTAGAGCAGGGGGAGACCCAGTACTTC. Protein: CASSVEQGETQYF.

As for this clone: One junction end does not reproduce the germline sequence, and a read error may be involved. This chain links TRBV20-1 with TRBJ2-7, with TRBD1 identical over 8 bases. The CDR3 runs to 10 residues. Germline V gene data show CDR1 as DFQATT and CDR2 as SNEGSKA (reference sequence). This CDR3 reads CSARDPGDRF. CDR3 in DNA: TGCAGTGCTAGAGATCCGGGGGACAGGTTC.